This TCR beta chain is drawn from a study of memory CD4+ T cells and cytomegalovirus serostatus. Study-level information: Donors were healthy Belgian adults, 10 or so CMV seropositive and approximately 25 seronegative.

Germline V gene sequence: CDR1 MDHEN, CDR2 SYDVKM. The CDR3 sequence is 14 residues long. Trimming cost V 4 bases and J 2 bases, with 9 bases left between them. Single viable CD3+CD4+CD8-CD45RO+ cells were sorted as the memory CD4+ T cells. Positive selection with CD4 microbeads enriched total CD4+ T cells. As processed by the authors: After removing out-of-frame reads, 2.3 million or so distinct TCRbeta sequences remained. Repertoires were generated with immunoSEQ multiplex PCR, while TCRdb's copy carries only in-frame clones and drops some. Clonal size and the V and J genes are those of that table, whereas D and trimming came from the DNA. The sample yields around 53,000 clones, 70% to 80% seen once.

The TCR comes from an adult in good health and CMV-seronegative. The V and J genes are TRBV28 and TRBJ1-3, with a weak D call TRBD1 (6 bases). Sequenced: memory CD4+ T cells from blood. CDR3 amino acids: CASSWAGAGNTIYF. As DNA, the CDR3 is TGTGCCAGCAGTTGGGCAGGGGCTGGAAACACCATATATTTT. Based on the CDR3 plus reference TRBV28 and TRBJ1-3, the full variable domain is DVKVTQSSRYLVKRTGEKVFLECVQDMDHENMFWYRQDPGLGLRLIYFSYDVKMKEKGDIPEGYSVSREKKERFSLILESASTNQTSMYLCASSWAGAGNTIYFGEGSWLTVV.